This T cell receptor beta chain stems from a study of blood T cell repertoires in COVID-19. Study overall: In each case, the material was cDNA or gDNA derived from T cells, B-cell-depleted T cells, or PBMCs.

Trimming at V came to 1 base and at J to 9 bases, leaving 10 bases not matched to a gene. CDR1 SGHVS and CDR2 FQNEAQ come from the germline V gene. The CDR3 consists of 18 residues. In the original workflow: Estimates of nucleated cell counts were drawn from the amplification of reference gene primers. The repertoire was sequenced with immunoSEQ multiplex PCR; TCRdb's copy has only in-frame clones and lacks some. The V and J calls and clone size were taken over from that table, and D and trimming were inferred from the DNA. The sample includes fewer than 250,000 clones, 83% of them seen just once. The sample comprised peripheral blood. This chain links TRBV7-8 with TRBJ1-6; 12 bases are shared with TRBD1. The sequence was collected from a woman aged 50 to 60 with acute or convalescent COVID-19. Written as DNA, the CDR3 is TGTGCCAGCAGCTTAGTATATCCGGGACAGGGGGCGCGTTCACCCCTCCACTTT. This encodes CASSLVYPGQGARSPLHF.